Listed here are 20 T cell receptor beta chains from one sample, sequenced in a study of CXCR4 blockade with PD-1 therapy in pancreatic cancer. Method: immunoSEQ multiplex PCR; TCRdb's copy keeps in-frame clones and lacks some. The sample has nearly 2,000 clones, less than 65% seen once. Sequencing was carried out using tumor tissue. The receptors were gathered from a human donor with pancreatic ductal adenocarcinoma.

This clone was recorded a few times. The V and J genes are TRBV28 and TRBJ1-5; 7 bases align to TRBD1. The CDR3 length is 16 residues. From germline, CDR1 is MDHEN and CDR2 SYDVKM. After removal of 6 bases from V and 0 bases from J, the junction contained 8 bases not matched to a gene. The DNA for the CDR3 is TGTGCCAGCAGCCTAGGGACAGCGTATAGCAATCAGCCCCAGCATTTT. Translating gives CASSLGTAYSNQPQHF.

The chain joins TRBV30 to TRBJ1-5; possible D gene TRBD1, 6 bases. Trimming took off 2 bases at V and 6 bases at J, with 11 bases between the two ends. Germline-derived CDR1 and CDR2 are GTSNPN and SVGIG (reference sequence). The CDR3 extends over 13 amino acids. The CDR3 nucleotides are TGTGCCTGGAGTATGGGGGGCACTCAGCCCCAGCATTTT. This encodes CAWSMGGTQPQHF.

The chain recombines TRBV12-5 with TRBJ1-3; D gene ambiguous. Per germline, CDR1 LGHNT and CDR2 FRNRAP. This CDR3 is built from 16 residues. The CDR3 DNA reads TGTGCCAGCTTGAGATGGTCCACCAACGCTGGAAACACCATATATTTT. Translation: CASLRWSTNAGNTIYF. Using reference TRBV12-5 and TRBJ1-3 for the parts outside the CDR3, the full variable domain is DARVTQTPRHKVTEMGQEVTMRCQPILGHNTVFWYRQTMMQGLELLAYFRNRAPLDDSGMPKDRFSAEMPDATLATLKIQPSEPRDSAVYFCASLRWSTNAGNTIYFGEGSWLTVV.

This clone has a handful of counts. This chain connects TRBV28 to TRBJ1-4; 9 bases match TRBD1. With V trimmed by 3 bases and J by 4 bases, 6 bases remained unmatched. Germline assignment: CDR1 MDHEN and CDR2 SYDVKM. This CDR3 has 16 amino acids. CDR3 coding DNA: TGTGCCAGCAGTTTTCGGACAGGGGCGGATAATGAAAAACTGTTTTTT. The encoded protein is CASSFRTGADNEKLFF.

This chain joins TRBV19 and TRBJ2-3; 11 bases are shared with TRBD2. The ends lost 2 bases at V and 0 bases at J; junction bases unmatched: 4. This CDR3 contains 17 residues. The germline CDR1 and CDR2 sequences are LNHDA and SQIVND (reference sequence). This chain's CDR3 is CASSIRLAGGSTDTQYF. Here the CDR3 DNA reads TGTGCCAGTAGTATAAGATTAGCGGGGGGGAGCACAGATACGCAGTATTTT.

In the case of this clone: Germline and junction disagree at one end, which may indicate a read error. The V and J genes are TRBV30 and TRBJ2-7; D tentatively fits TRBD1 or TRBD2 (5 bases each). Germline assignment: CDR1 GTSNPN and CDR2 SVGIG (reference sequence). There are 14 residues in the CDR3. The CDR3 loop reads CALARMEVWGRYQF. CDR3 DNA sequence: TGTGCCCTTGCAAGAATGGAGGTCTGGGGGAGATATCAATTC.

CDR3 sequence reads: CASSFPGGKGTEAFF. The CDR3 nucleotides read TGTGCCAGCAGTTTCCCAGGGGGCAAGGGCACTGAAGCTTTCTTT. The V gene is TRBV28, the J gene TRBJ1-1; 8 bases are shared with TRBD1. CDR3 length equals 15 residues. Per germline, CDR1 MDHEN and CDR2 SYDVKM. Germline trimming cut 3 bases from V and 4 bases from J; bases unmatched to any gene: 7.

This clone was seen a single time. The J gene is TRBJ1-4, the V gene TRBV9, with D unresolved. The V end was cut by 5 bases, the J end by 8 bases, with 10 bases between. This CDR3 contains 12 residues. Germline lookup yields CDR1 SGDLS and CDR2 YYNGEE. In DNA, the CDR3 is TGTGCCAGCAGGGAGGACGGGGAAAAACTGTTTTTT. This translates into CASREDGEKLFF.

The chain links TRBV28 to TRBJ2-7; D is uncertain. V gave up 5 bases and J gave up 0 bases, with 5 bases separating them. CDR1 and CDR2 from the germline V gene are MDHEN and SYDVKM. The CDR3 contains 12 residues. CDR3 DNA sequence: TGTGCCAGCAGTCACCCCTCCTACGAGCAGTACTTC. Residues: CASSHPSYEQYF.

The chain links TRBV15 to TRBJ2-2; D is undetermined. V lost 1 base and J 1 base, leaving 7 bases between the germline ends. CDR3 size: 15 residues. Germline CDR1 and CDR2: LNHNV and YYDKDF (reference sequence). CDR3 loop: CATSRGRLNTGELFF. The CDR3 DNA reads as TGTGCCACCAGCAGAGGTCGATTGAACACCGGGGAGCTGTTTTTT.

The sample holds a few counts of this clone. This chain links TRBV28 with TRBJ1-2; 9 nucleotides align to TRBD1. V lost 8 bases to trimming and J lost 4 bases; unmatched junction nucleotides: 2. Per the germline V gene, CDR1 is MDHEN and CDR2 is SYDVKM. CDR3 size: 12 residues. In DNA form, the CDR3 reads TGTGCCAGCGGGGGACAGGGCTATGGCTACACCTTC. Translating it yields CASGGQGYGYTF.

This sequence joins TRBV18 and TRBJ2-3; D not certain. From germline, CDR1 is KGHSH and CDR2 LQKENI. CDR3 length equals 15 residues. V lost 3 bases to trimming and J lost 1 base, with 11 bases between them. The CDR3 bases are TGTGCCAGCTCACCGGACCCCTCGGGCACAGATACGCAGTATTTT. It is translated as CASSPDPSGTDTQYF. The full variable domain, completed using reference TRBV18 and TRBJ2-3, is NAGVMQNPRHLVRRRGQEARLRCSPMKGHSHVYWYRQLPEEGLKFMVYLQKENIIDESGMPKERFSAEFPKEGPSILRIQQVVRGDSAAYFCASSPDPSGTDTQYFGPGTRLTVL.

The chain carries TRBV30 and TRBJ2-7; D might be TRBD1 or TRBD2, each matching 5 bases. The CDR3 totals 12 residues. Germline V gene sequence: CDR1 GTSNPN, CDR2 SVGIG (reference sequence). V was shortened by 4 bases and J by 5 bases, with 12 bases between the two germline ends. CDR3 DNA sequence: TGTGCCTGGATCAAGTTGGGGGACGAGCAGTACTTC. Its translation: CAWIKLGDEQYF.

This chain uses TRBV12-5 with TRBJ2-2, with D maybe TRBD2 (5 bases). The CDR3 consists of 12 residues. Germline CDR1 is LGHNT and CDR2 is FRNRAP. CDR3 in amino acids: CASNFGGGELFF. CDR3 DNA: TGTGCCAGCAACTTCGGAGGCGGGGAGCTGTTTTTT.

This chain connects TRBV15 to TRBJ1-5; D not certain. CDR1 is LNHNV, CDR2 YYDKDF, per germline (reference sequence). There are 15 residues in the CDR3. Trimming removed 0 bases from V and 3 bases from J, with 9 bases in between. In nucleotides, the CDR3 is TGTGCCACCAGCAGAGATACCGGGAACAATCAGCCCCAGCATTTT. It translates to CATSRDTGNNQPQHF.

This clone was recorded only once. CDR3 residues: CASSPRTVYEQYF. CDR3 nucleotides: TGTGCCAGTAGTCCCCGGACAGTCTACGAGCAGTACTTC. V gene TRBV19 combines with J gene TRBJ2-7; TRBD1 might be the D (6 bases). Germline values: CDR1 LNHDA, CDR2 SQIVND (reference sequence). V was cut by 5 bases and J by 3 bases, with 11 bases left in between. This CDR3 is 13 amino acids long.

V is TRBV22-1 and J is TRBJ2-1; the tabulated D call, TRBD2, remains unverified against the DNA. TRBV22-1 corresponds to a pseudogene. The CDR3 is 15 residues long. The CDR3 nucleotides are TGTGCCAGCAGCGCCCTAGCGGGGGCCCCGAATGAGCAGTTCTTC. The encoded protein is CASSALAGAPNEQFF.

The gene calls are TRBV10-3 and TRBJ2-3, with TRBD2 matching over 15 bases. V was clipped by 6 bases and J by 4 bases; unmatched bases: 11. Germline CDR1 is ENHRY and CDR2 is SYGVKD. The CDR3 has 18 amino acids. The CDR3 here is CAISRTSGGARGADTQYF. CDR3 nucleotide sequence: TGTGCCATCAGCCGGACTAGCGGGGGGGCCCGTGGCGCAGATACGCAGTATTTT.

The chain couples TRBV15 to TRBJ1-5, with D possibly matching TRBD1 (5 bases). V gave up 5 bases and J gave up 2 bases, with 13 bases separating them. Germline V gene sequence: CDR1 LNHNV, CDR2 YYDKDF (reference sequence). The CDR3 is made up of 15 amino acids. DNA of the CDR3: TGTGCCACCAGCCCCTGGGGGGTAGGCAATCAGCCCCAGCATTTT. Translated: CATSPWGVGNQPQHF. Full variable domain (rest looked up from reference TRBV15 and TRBJ1-5): DAMVIQNPRYQVTQFGKPVTLSCSQTLNHNVMYWYQQKSSQAPKLLFHYYDKDFNNEADTPDNFQSRRPNTSFCFLDIRSPGLGDTAMYLCATSPWGVGNQPQHFGDGTRLSIL.

This clone appeared once. V usage is TRBV19 and J usage is TRBJ1-1, with D hard to call. Germline CDR1 reads LNHDA; CDR2 reads SQIVND (reference sequence). CDR3 size: 15 residues. V lost 4 bases and J lost 11, with 23 bases in between. The CDR3 protein is CASSTLVENLIGAFF. CDR3 DNA: TGTGCCAGTAGTACCCTCGTTGAGAACCTGATCGGGGCTTTCTTT.